This entry is about one TCR beta chain. The sample comes from a study of T cells after yellow fever vaccination. A single record per CDR3 protein comes from TCRdb applying MiXCR to the 5' RACE reads. The table has more than 450,000 distinct CDR3 sequences, 21% seen once. This material consisted of PBMCs, taken 20 to 25 days after the first yellow fever vaccination. This receptor was identified in a man between 18 and 35 years old who received the YFV17D yellow fever vaccine.

CDR3 DNA: TGCAGCGTCCACAGGGGAGGCACCGGGGAGCTGTTTTTT. Translated, it gives CSVHRGGTGELFF. V usage is TRBV29-1 and J usage is TRBJ2-2, with a weak D call TRBD1 (7 bases). The CDR3 is 13 amino acids. Per the germline V gene, CDR1 is SQVTM and CDR2 is ANQGSEA. V gave up 6 bases and J gave up 4 bases, with 12 bases separating them.